What follows describes a single T cell receptor beta chain. What it binds is unknown. Using immunoSEQ multiplex PCR, the repertoire was profiled, and TCRdb retains in-frame clones only, with some absent. The repertoire holds 2 million to 2.5 million clones, with 85% to 95% as singletons. The data stem from a study of shared clonotypes between healthy human individuals. Study at large: Per donor, three plates held CD4 naive cells, three held CD4 memory, two held CD8 naive and one held CD8 memory.

Study-level points and caveats: Generally, naive subsets came out with larger estimated richness than memory subsets. Generation probabilities were higher for clonotypes shared across all four sorted-subset donors than for unshared ones. Rarefaction analysis demonstrated incomplete sorted-subset sequencing notwithstanding large depth.

The V end lost 0 bases, the J end lost 9 bases, and 6 bases lay between the germline ends. Germline CDR1 reads SGHTA; CDR2 reads FQGNSA. The CDR3 has 12 residues. This receptor was taken from a man aged 18 to 29 in good health. Some clones in this sample may be carry-over from other donors' samples. The gene calls are TRBV7-2 and TRBJ2-1; D ambiguous. The material sequenced was naive CD4+ T cells from PBMCs. Stated subset: CD45RA+ positively selected. CDR3 protein: CASSLAIREQFF. CDR3 nucleotide sequence: TGTGCCAGCAGCTTAGCAATCCGTGAGCAGTTCTTC.